This note documents a single T cell receptor (beta chain) sequence. Its target is not known. These data originate in a study of cytomegalovirus exposure and HLA in healthy donors. Study-level findings and limits: The classifier reportedly diagnosed cytomegalovirus status with high sensitivity and specificity. A later analysis reportedly found fewer N-insertions in an Asian-associated ancestry cluster than the roughly 670-donor mean. A prior analysis recorded that most TCR beta V segments were productive about 87% or about 30% of the time. Follow-up analysis seemed to connect common viral pathogens with several of the most significant clusters identified.

Germline V gives CDR1 KGHSH, CDR2 LQKENI. The V gene lost 6 bases and the J gene lost 1 base, with 13 bases spanning the gap. This CDR3 has 14 amino acids. Both 60 Vbeta primers and 13 Jbeta primers went into the PCR. TCRdb keeps only in-frame clones here, not all; method: immunoSEQ multiplex PCR. Of 150,000 to 250,000 clones in the sample, around 79% were seen once. What was sequenced was PBMCs. The chain carries TRBV18 and TRBJ2-7, with a weak D call TRBD2 (6 bases). The TCR sequence derives from a girl aged 5-17 years in good health and CMV-seropositive. The CDR3 region is CASSRETASYEQYF. Written as DNA, the CDR3 is TGTGCCAGCTCGCGGGAAACAGCGTCCTACGAGCAGTACTTC. The full variable domain, in which reference TRBV18 and TRBJ2-7 provide the parts outside the CDR3, is NAGVMQNPRHLVRRRGQEARLRCSPMKGHSHVYWYRQLPEEGLKFMVYLQKENIIDESGMPKERFSAEFPKEGPSILRIQQVVRGDSAAYFCASSRETASYEQYFGPGTRLTVT.